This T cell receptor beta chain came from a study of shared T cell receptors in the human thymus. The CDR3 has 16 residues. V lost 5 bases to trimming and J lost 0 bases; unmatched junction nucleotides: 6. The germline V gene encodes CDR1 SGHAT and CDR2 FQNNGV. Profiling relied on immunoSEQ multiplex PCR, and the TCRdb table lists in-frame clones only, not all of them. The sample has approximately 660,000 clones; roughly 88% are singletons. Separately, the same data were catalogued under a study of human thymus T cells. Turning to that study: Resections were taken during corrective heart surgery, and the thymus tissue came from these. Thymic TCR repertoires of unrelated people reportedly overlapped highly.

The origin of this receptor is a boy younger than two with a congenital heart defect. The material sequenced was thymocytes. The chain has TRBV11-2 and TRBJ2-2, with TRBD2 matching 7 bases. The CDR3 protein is CASSPKAGANTGELFF. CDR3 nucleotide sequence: TGTGCCAGCAGCCCTAAGGCGGGAGCGAACACCGGGGAGCTGTTTTTT. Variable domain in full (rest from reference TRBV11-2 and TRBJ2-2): EAGVAQSPRYKIIEKRQSVAFWCNPISGHATLYWYQQILGQGPKLLIQFQNNGVVDDSQLPKDRFSAERLKGVDSTLKIQPAKLEDSAVYLCASSPKAGANTGELFFGEGSRLTVL.